One sample yielded the 18 T cell receptor beta chains listed below, sequenced in a study of T cells after yellow fever vaccination. MiXCR was run by TCRdb on the 5' RACE reads, yielding one entry per CDR3 protein. The data hold hundreds of thousands of distinct CDR3 sequences, with roughly 9% observed a single time. Sequences were derived from CD4+ T cells sorted from PBMCs, sampled 5 days after the yellow fever booster vaccination. The receptor set was obtained from a man between 18 and 35 years old who received the YFV17D yellow fever vaccine.

The table lists this clonotype with many counts. This chain links TRBV5-1 with TRBJ2-5, with 7 bases that match TRBD1. V lost 4 bases and J lost 5; bases outside the gene matches: 17. The germline V gene encodes CDR1 SGHRS and CDR2 YFSETQ. There are 17 residues in the CDR3. The CDR3 region is CASSILGRTGDRETQYF. CDR3 in DNA: TGCGCCAGCAGCATCCTTGGGCGGACAGGAGACCGGGAGACCCAGTACTTC.

This chain joins TRBV20-1 and TRBJ2-1, with a possible D match to TRBD2 (5 bases). Germline CDR1 reads DFQATT; CDR2 reads SNEGSKA (reference sequence). V shed 6 bases and J shed 12 bases, with 15 bases lying between them. This CDR3 region has 11 residues. CDR3: CSAREGVGQFF. DNA of the CDR3: TGCAGTGCCCGGGAAGGAGTGGGGCAGTTCTTC.

V and J are TRBV7-9 and TRBJ2-2, with D hard to call. The germline V gene has CDR1 SEHNR and CDR2 FQNEAQ (reference sequence). The CDR3 sequence is 10 residues long. The V gene lost 10 bases and the J gene lost 6 bases, with 6 bases spanning the gap. For the CDR3, the DNA is TGTGCCACGAGGTCCGGGGAGCTGTTTTTT. It is translated as CATRSGELFF.

Details on this clonotype: Without the conserved terminal phenylalanine or tryptophan, this CDR3 likely stems from a read error. The DNA is omitted, as the CDR3 cannot be located on it reliably, and the CDR3 follows TCRdb's listing. J is TRBJ1-6 and V is TRBV4-1. Per the germline V gene, CDR1 is MGHRA and CDR2 is YSYEKL. The CDR3 length equals 8 residues, ends included. The CDR3 spells CASSQDGV.

The V call is TRBV6-6, the J call TRBJ1-2; 10 bases fit TRBD1. Per germline, CDR1 MNHNY and CDR2 SVGAGI (reference sequence). Trimming removed 6 bases from V and 3 bases from J; junction bases left unmatched: 7. This CDR3 contains 15 residues. Here the CDR3 reads CASRPGTGDHYGYTF. The CDR3 bases are TGTGCCAGCAGACCCGGGACAGGGGACCACTATGGCTACACCTTC.

This rearrangement joins TRBV6-9 to TRBJ1-6, with D unclear. Between the trimmed V and J ends, which lost 5 bases and 7 bases, there was a span of 15 bases. Per the germline V gene, CDR1 is MNHGY and CDR2 is SVAAGI. This CDR3 spans 15 amino acids. Here the CDR3 DNA reads TGTGCCAGCAGTCCCAGAGGGCACCCAAATTCACCCCTCCACTTT. Protein: CASSPRGHPNSPLHF.

This clonotype came up a few times. This chain joins TRBV12-3 or TRBV12-4 and TRBJ2-7, with D hard to call. Between the trimmed V and J ends, which lost 6 bases and 5 bases, there was a span of 14 bases. This CDR3 is 13 amino acids long. The CDR3 DNA follows: TGTGCCAGCAGCCCGAAGCCCTGGCACGAGCAGTACTTC. Encoded protein: CASSPKPWHEQYF.

This clonotype was detected only a few times. The V and J genes are TRBV4-3 and TRBJ2-3; D gene unclear. The CDR3 contains 17 residues. CDR1 and CDR2 from the germline V gene are LGHNA and YSLEER. V gave up 0 bases and J gave up 3 bases, with 16 bases separating them. The CDR3 region has the DNA TGCGCCAGCAGCCAAGACTGGGCGCCTGTGGGGACAGATACGCAGTATTTT. This translates into CASSQDWAPVGTDTQYF.

This clonotype appeared a few times. The chain couples TRBV9 to TRBJ1-1, with TRBD1 as a possible D gene (5 bases). This CDR3 has 13 residues. Trimming pared 0 bases from V and 5 bases from J, leaving 8 bases between. The germline CDR1 and CDR2 sequences are SGDLS and YYNGEE. Here the CDR3 reads CASSVEGMTEAFF. CDR3 in DNA: TGTGCCAGCAGCGTAGAGGGGATGACTGAAGCTTTCTTT.

The chain has TRBV6-5 and TRBJ1-1, with unresolved D. V lost 2 bases, J lost 0 bases, and 10 bases lay in between. Per germline, CDR1 MNHEY and CDR2 SVGAGI. The CDR3 consists of 15 residues. The CDR3 loop reads CASSYHSSMNTEAFF. The CDR3 region has the DNA TGTGCCAGCAGTTACCACAGTTCCATGAACACTGAAGCTTTCTTT.

On this clonotype: A much larger clone is a single base away; this may be a read error. This chain uses TRBV27 with TRBJ2-5; D not resolved. The CDR3 runs 13 residues. With 5 bases removed from V and 0 bases from J, the gap between germline ends came to 7 bases. Looked up from germline, CDR1 is MNHEY and CDR2 is SMNVEV (reference sequence). CDR3 sequence reads: CASSMRYQETQYF. The CDR3 nucleotides read TGTGCCAGCAGTATGAGGTACCAAGAGACCCAGTACTTC.

In its sample, this clonotype was seen many times. The rearrangement uses TRBV24-1 and TRBJ1-5; TRBD1 might be the D (6 bases). Germline-derived CDR1 and CDR2 are KGHDR and SFDVKD. CDR3 size: 15 residues. The V and J ends lost 2 bases and 5 bases respectively, with 12 bases between them. The DNA of the CDR3 is TGTGCCACCAGTGATTCTACAGGGTGGGATCAGCCCCAGCATTTT. It codes for CATSDSTGWDQPQHF.

This clonotype was seen a few times. The gene calls are TRBV6-5 and TRBJ2-7, with D possibly being TRBD1 or TRBD2 (7 bases each). Germline V lookup: CDR1 MNHEY, CDR2 SVGAGI. The CDR3 runs to 13 residues. V was shortened by 4 bases and J by 7 bases, with 14 bases between the two germline ends. The CDR3: CASSLRQGGEQYF. The CDR3 nucleotides are TGTGCCAGCAGTTTACGACAGGGAGGGGAGCAGTACTTC.

In this sample, this clonotype turned up many times. This sequence joins TRBV7-2 and TRBJ2-7; tentatively, D is TRBD1 (6 bases). CDR3 size: 15 residues. Trimming removed 5 bases from V and 3 bases from J, with 17 bases in between. Germline lookup yields CDR1 SGHTA and CDR2 FQGNSA. CDR3 region: CASSLQGKSSYEQYF. In nucleotides, the CDR3 is TGTGCCAGCAGCCTGCAGGGGAAATCTAGCTACGAGCAGTACTTC.

The chain carries TRBV10-3 and TRBJ1-1; 8 bases map to TRBD1. Per the germline V gene, CDR1 is ENHRY and CDR2 is SYGVKD. J was trimmed by 1 base and V by 1 base; bases with no gene match: 5. The CDR3 contains 16 residues. The CDR3 sequence is CAISEFQQGENTEAFF. CDR3 nucleotide sequence: TGTGCCATCAGTGAGTTTCAACAGGGGGAGAACACTGAAGCTTTCTTT.

This chain uses TRBV5-1 with TRBJ2-1, with D tentatively TRBD1 (5 bases). Germline CDR1 and CDR2: SGHRS and YFSETQ. CDR3 length: 15 residues. Trimming pared 5 bases from V and 12 bases from J, leaving 24 bases between. The CDR3 reads CASRPVGQVGFGQFF. The CDR3 nucleotides read TGCGCCAGCAGACCCGTGGGGCAGGTAGGCTTCGGGCAGTTCTTC. Together with reference TRBV5-1 and TRBJ2-1, the CDR3 gives the full variable domain: KAGVTQTPRYLIKTRGQQVTLSCSPISGHRSVSWYQQTPGQGLQFLFEYFSETQRNKGNFPGRFSGRQFSNSRSEMNVSTLELGDSALYLCASRPVGQVGFGQFFGPGTRLTVL.

There are a few counts of this clonotype. The V call is TRBV6-5, the J call TRBJ2-5, with D perhaps matching TRBD1 or TRBD2 (5 bases each). V lost 7 bases and J 5 bases, leaving 17 bases between the germline ends. The CDR3 covers 14 residues. Germline V gene sequence: CDR1 MNHEY, CDR2 SVGAGI. CDR3 residues: CASTKYGAVETQYF. CDR3 nucleotide sequence: TGTGCCAGCACTAAGTACGGGGCCGTCGAGACCCAGTACTTC.

The rearrangement links TRBV5-1 to TRBJ2-3; no definite D call. CDR1 and CDR2 from the germline V gene are SGHRS and YFSETQ. The V and J ends lost 4 bases and 0 bases respectively, with 9 bases between them. The CDR3 contains 14 residues. The CDR3 DNA reads as TGCGCCAGCAGCCTGGAGATAAGCACAGATACGCAGTATTTT. The encoded protein is CASSLEISTDTQYF.